This TCR beta chain was identified during a study of T cells in tuberculosis. Study context: This South African cohort compared adolescents with or without latent tuberculosis against adults with active tuberculosis.

Profiling relied on immunoSEQ multiplex PCR, and the TCRdb table lists in-frame clones only, not all of them. This table has fewer than 30,000 clones, just over 90% appearing once. Regarding the study as a whole: Classification accuracy was approximately 85% (AUROC 0.90) with the GMM-specific repertoire.

With respect to this clone: Its antigen remains unidentified.

V was cut by 3 bases and J by 0 bases, with 13 bases left in between. Germline V CDR1 and CDR2: SGHTS, YDEGEE. This CDR3 has 16 amino acids. The sequenced sample was PBMCs. The chain joins TRBV5-8 to TRBJ2-1, with TRBD2 as a possible D gene (6 bases). The clonotype comes from a donor between 10 and 35 years old with latent tuberculosis or without tuberculosis infection. CDR3 loop: CASSSTGTYSYNEQFF. CDR3 nucleotides: TGTGCCAGCAGCTCCACCGGGACTTACTCCTACAATGAGCAGTTCTTC.